This T cell receptor (beta chain) was sequenced in a study of CD8 T cells in ankylosing spondylitis. TCRdb reanalysed the 5' RACE reads using MiXCR and keeps one entry per CDR3 protein. The data contain roughly 220,000 distinct CDR3 sequences, approximately 16% of them singletons. Study-level results: Within matched ankylosing spondylitis synovial fluid, disease-linked clones were reportedly significantly enriched. It appeared that ankylosing spondylitis blood was characterized by a TCR beta motif of several highly homologous variants.

This clonotype turned up a few times. Its antigen is still unknown. The sequence came from a male donor with ankylosing spondylitis. Sequencing used blood, either unsorted or a sorted T cell fraction (not recorded which).

CDR3 DNA sequence: TGTGCCAGCAGTGGGACAGAGCCCTACGAGCAGTACTTC. It yields the protein CASSGTEPYEQYF. J is TRBJ2-7 and V is TRBV2; a weak D match, TRBD1 (6 bases). Trimming removed 4 bases at V and 2 bases at J, with 9 bases between. Germline V gene sequence: CDR1 SNHLY, CDR2 FYNNEI. The CDR3 length is 13 residues.